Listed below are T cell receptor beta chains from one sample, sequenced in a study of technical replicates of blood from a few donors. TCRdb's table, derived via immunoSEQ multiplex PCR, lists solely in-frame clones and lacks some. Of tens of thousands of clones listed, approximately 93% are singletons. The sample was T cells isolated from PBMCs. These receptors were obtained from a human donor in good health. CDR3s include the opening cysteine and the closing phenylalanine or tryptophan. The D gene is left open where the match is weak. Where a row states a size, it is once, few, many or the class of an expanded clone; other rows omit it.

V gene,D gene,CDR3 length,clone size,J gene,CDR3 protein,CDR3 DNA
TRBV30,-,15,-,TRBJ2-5,CASWQLVQPQETQYF,TGTGCCTCATGGCAGTTGGTTCAACCTCAAGAGACCCAGTACTTC
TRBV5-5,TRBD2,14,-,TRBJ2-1,CASTKTGLDNEQFF,TGTGCCAGCACAAAGACGGGACTAGACAATGAGCAGTTCTTC
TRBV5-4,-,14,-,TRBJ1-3,CASSSRGSGNTIYF,TGTGCCAGCAGCTCCAGGGGTTCCGGAAACACCATATATTTT
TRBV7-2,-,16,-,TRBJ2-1,CASSLEWPGSYNEQFF,TGTGCCAGCAGCTTAGAATGGCCGGGCTCCTACAATGAGCAGTTCTTC
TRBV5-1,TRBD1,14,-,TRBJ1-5,CASSRTGGDQPQHF,TGCGCCAGCAGCCGGACAGGAGGGGATCAGCCCCAGCATTTT
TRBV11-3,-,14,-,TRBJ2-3,CASSRRTSTDTQYF,TGTGCCAGCAGCCGCCGGACTAGCACAGATACGCAGTATTTT
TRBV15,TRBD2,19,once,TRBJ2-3,CATSTGLREGQVLTDTQYF,TGTGCCACCAGCACCGGACTCAGGGAGGGCCAGGTTCTCACAGATACGCAGTATTTT
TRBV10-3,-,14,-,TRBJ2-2,CAISDFGGTGELFF,TGTGCCATCAGTGATTTCGGGGGCACCGGGGAGCTGTTTTTT
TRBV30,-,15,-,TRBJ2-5,CAWSVRLGAGETQYF,TGTGCCTGGAGTGTACGATTGGGGGCGGGTGAGACCCAGTACTTC
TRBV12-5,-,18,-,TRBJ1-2,CASGRFRDNFPRGYGYTF,TGTGCTAGTGGCAGGTTTCGGGACAACTTCCCGAGGGGCTATGGCTACACCTTC